This T cell receptor beta chain emerged from a study of human T cells and chemical hapten exposure. Whole-study findings and limits: Large CDR3 similarity clusters arose significantly more often from expanded TCRs than from controls. TCRs above 1 in 1000 frequency did not change with DPC sensitization.

This CDR3 is built from 16 residues. Germline V CDR1 and CDR2: MDHEN, SYDVKM. Trimming removed 1 base from V and 3 bases from J, with 12 bases in between. Using its own MiXCR run on the RACE reads, TCRdb lists one record per CDR3 protein. The sample holds 240,000 or so distinct CDR3 sequences, about 9% seen once. The sample's time point: pre-sensitization, week 0. Treatment noted: therapeutic diphenylcyclopropenone sensitization with weekly scalp DPC. Researchers sampled blood before each patch test went on. This clonotype was seen repeatedly, ten times or more. The antigen is undetermined. This rearrangement joins TRBV28 to TRBJ2-2; possibly TRBD2 for D (5 bases). Here the sequenced sample was whole blood, taken in connection with sensitization to the hapten diphenylcyclopropenone (DPC). The sequence was obtained from a woman in her thirties or forties with alopecia areata. Some clones in this sample may be carry-over from other donors' samples. CDR3 sequence: CASSLFPGIDTGELFF. The CDR3 DNA reads TGTGCCAGCAGTTTATTCCCGGGGATCGACACCGGGGAGCTGTTTTTT.